This T cell receptor (beta chain) was identified during a study of long-term antiretroviral therapy in people with HIV. Findings of the study overall: Once patients were on ART, diversity went higher but still fell short of transplant donor controls. Older ART regimens were possibly in use when the blood was collected between about 2003 and 2017. Clonal populations expanded prior to ART predominated within the repertoire at all time points.

With survey level as its setting, the immunoSEQ assay was v3.0. TCRdb keeps only in-frame clones here, not all; method: immunoSEQ multiplex PCR. The profile shows 30,000 or so clones, 95% to 98% of them singletons. This clone was seen a single time. No antigen is known for it. Germline V CDR1 and CDR2: SGHRS, YFSETQ. CDR3 length equals 17 residues. J gave up 1 base and V 1 base, and 5 bases lay outside the gene matches. Before DNA extraction, roughly 0.9-11 million cryopreserved PBMC were held in the samples. This sequence was found in a man aged 25 to 45 with HIV. This specimen consisted of unsorted PBMCs, obtained 7.6 years after starting antiretroviral therapy. J is TRBJ2-5 and V is TRBV5-1, with 12 nucleotides matching TRBD2. The CDR3 region is CASSLWPSGGGQETQYF. In nucleotides, the CDR3 is TGCGCCAGCAGCTTGTGGCCTAGCGGGGGGGGCCAAGAGACCCAGTACTTC.